Below, 14 T cell receptor beta chains from the same sample are listed, as sequenced in a study of human T cells and chemical hapten exposure. Time point described: pre-sensitization, week 0. Treatment in this sample: therapeutic diphenylcyclopropenone sensitization with weekly scalp DPC. MiXCR, applied by TCRdb to the RACE reads, yields one record per CDR3 protein. The sample contains some 84,000 distinct CDR3 sequences, 6.5% to 10% of which appear only once. The sample consisted of whole blood, taken in connection with sensitization to the hapten diphenylcyclopropenone (DPC). All receptors come from a man aged 40-49 years with alopecia areata. Some clones in this sample may be carry-over from other donors' samples.

The rearrangement joins TRBV6-2 or TRBV6-3 to TRBJ2-1, with D unresolved. Germline V CDR1 and CDR2: MNHEY, SVGEGT. V was cut by 8 bases and J by 8 bases, with 10 bases left in between. This CDR3 is 11 amino acids long. CDR3 amino acids: CASGPQYEQFF. The DNA of the CDR3 is TGTGCCAGCGGTCCCCAGTATGAGCAGTTCTTC.

The chain joins TRBV4-3 to TRBJ2-1; the match to TRBD2 covers 7 bases. Germline values: CDR1 LGHNA, CDR2 YSLEER. The CDR3 loop spans 16 amino acids. The J segment lost 0 bases and the V segment lost 3 bases, leaving 5 bases of the junction unmatched. The DNA for the CDR3 is TGCGCCAGCAGCCATCTAGCGGCGAGCTCCTACAATGAGCAGTTCTTC. This gives the protein CASSHLAASSYNEQFF.

This clonotype was counted ten times or more. V is TRBV14 and J is TRBJ2-1; D perhaps matches TRBD2 (5 bases). The CDR3 length is 14 residues. CDR1 and CDR2 from the germline V gene are SGHDN and FVKESK. The V end lost 3 bases, the J end lost 4 bases, and 10 bases lay between the germline ends. DNA of the CDR3: TGTGCCAGCAGCCACGGGGAATGGTACAATGAGCAGTTCTTC. Protein product: CASSHGEWYNEQFF.

The table lists this clonotype with a few counts. V usage is TRBV24-1 and J usage is TRBJ2-3; D gene uncertain. The CDR3 runs 16 residues. Germline values: CDR1 KGHDR, CDR2 SFDVKD. V lost 4 bases and J lost 0, with 13 bases in between. The CDR3 DNA is TGTGCCACCAGTGACCCAGGAGCCGCTAGCACAGATACGCAGTATTTT. Translation: CATSDPGAASTDTQYF.

The sample holds many counts of this clonotype. The chain is built from TRBV3-1 and TRBJ1-1; 8 positions match TRBD1. Germline-derived CDR1 and CDR2 are LGHDT and YNNKEL (reference sequence). CDR3 length equals 16 residues. V shed 4 bases and J 0 bases; nucleotides not matched to a gene: 7. The CDR3 region has the DNA TGTGCCAGCAGCCCAGGGGGCCCCGAGATGAACACTGAAGCTTTCTTT. Protein product: CASSPGGPEMNTEAFF. Variable domain in full (rest from reference TRBV3-1 and TRBJ1-1): DTAVSQTPKYLVTQMGNDKSIKCEQNLGHDTMYWYKQDSKKFLKIMFSYNNKELIINETVPNRFSPKSPDKAHLNLHINSLELGDSAVYFCASSPGGPEMNTEAFFGQGTRLTVV.

The chain links TRBV7-2 to TRBJ1-2; TRBD1 matches 12 bases. The germline CDR1 and CDR2 sequences are SGHTA and FQGNSA. J was trimmed by 7 bases and V by 6 bases; bases with no gene match: 6. This CDR3 is 14 amino acids long. The CDR3 sequence is CASRTGQGAGGYTF. The CDR3, as DNA: TGTGCCAGCAGGACGGGACAGGGGGCTGGTGGCTACACCTTC.

This clonotype has ten or more counts. This chain links TRBV4-3 with TRBJ1-5, with 7 bases lining up with TRBD1. Germline V gives CDR1 LGHNA, CDR2 YSLEER. The CDR3 is 15 amino acids. V lost 3 bases, J lost 6 bases, and 8 bases stayed unmatched. The CDR3 region is CASSHEPGQLQPQHF. CDR3 nucleotide sequence: TGCGCCAGCAGCCATGAACCGGGACAGCTTCAGCCCCAGCATTTT.

This clonotype was seen a few times. V and J are TRBV3-1 and TRBJ1-1; the D is unclear. This CDR3 contains 12 residues. V was shortened by 4 bases and J by 4 bases, with 7 bases between the two germline ends. Germline values: CDR1 LGHDT, CDR2 YNNKEL (reference sequence). This chain's CDR3 is CASSPDGTEAFF. CDR3 nucleotide sequence: TGTGCCAGCAGCCCGGACGGCACTGAAGCTTTCTTT.

There are many counts of this clonotype. The V call is TRBV18, the J call TRBJ2-1; tentatively, D is TRBD2 (6 bases). Germline V gives CDR1 KGHSH, CDR2 LQKENI. CDR3 size: 17 residues. V lost 0 bases to trimming and J lost 0 bases, with 12 bases between them. The CDR3 reads CASSPPGGTSSYNEQFF. The DNA for the CDR3 is TGTGCCAGCTCACCACCTGGCGGGACCAGCTCCTACAATGAGCAGTTCTTC.

The genes are TRBV6-5 and TRBJ2-1; no clear D. Germline V gene sequence: CDR1 MNHEY, CDR2 SVGAGI. V gave up 6 bases and J gave up 6 bases, with 6 bases separating them. The CDR3 loop spans 11 amino acids. CDR3 sequence: CASRMGNEQFF. The CDR3 nucleotides are TGTGCCAGCAGAATGGGCAATGAGCAGTTCTTC.

There are many counts of this clonotype. J is TRBJ1-2 and V is TRBV11-2; D call uncertain. V gave up 3 bases and J gave up 1 base, with 3 bases separating them. The CDR3 sequence is 12 residues long. Germline V gene sequence: CDR1 SGHAT, CDR2 FQNNGV. CDR3 residues: CASSFRNYGYTF. CDR3 in DNA: TGTGCCAGCAGCTTCCGTAACTATGGCTACACCTTC.

In its sample, this clonotype was seen a few times. This chain joins TRBV6-5 and TRBJ2-3; D gene uncertain. In germline, CDR1 is MNHEY, CDR2 SVGAGI. Trimming removed 0 bases from V and 2 bases from J, with 9 bases in between. The CDR3 is 15 residues long. The DNA for the CDR3 is TGTGCCAGCAGTTACTCCGGACCTAACACAGATACGCAGTATTTT. The encoded protein is CASSYSGPNTDTQYF.

In its sample, this clonotype was seen many times. The chain combines TRBV2 with TRBJ2-7; D tentatively fits TRBD1 or TRBD2 (5 bases each). Germline V gene lookup returns CDR1 SNHLY and CDR2 FYNNEI. The length of the CDR3 is 12 residues. Trimming left V 3 bases short and J 3 bases short, with 6 bases between. CDR3 amino acids: CASSEGDYEQYV. DNA for the CDR3: TGTGCCAGCAGTGAGGGGGACTACGAGCAGTACGTC.

This clonotype was seen many times. The chain joins TRBV7-2 to TRBJ1-1, with D possibly being TRBD1 (5 bases). This CDR3 comprises 15 residues. Trimming stripped 0 bases from V and 1 base from J, with 9 bases between. The V gene's germline CDR1 is SGHTA and CDR2 FQGNSA. CDR3 in amino acids: CASSLAAGKNTEAFF. The CDR3 DNA reads TGTGCCAGCAGCTTAGCGGCAGGGAAGAACACTGAAGCTTTCTTT.